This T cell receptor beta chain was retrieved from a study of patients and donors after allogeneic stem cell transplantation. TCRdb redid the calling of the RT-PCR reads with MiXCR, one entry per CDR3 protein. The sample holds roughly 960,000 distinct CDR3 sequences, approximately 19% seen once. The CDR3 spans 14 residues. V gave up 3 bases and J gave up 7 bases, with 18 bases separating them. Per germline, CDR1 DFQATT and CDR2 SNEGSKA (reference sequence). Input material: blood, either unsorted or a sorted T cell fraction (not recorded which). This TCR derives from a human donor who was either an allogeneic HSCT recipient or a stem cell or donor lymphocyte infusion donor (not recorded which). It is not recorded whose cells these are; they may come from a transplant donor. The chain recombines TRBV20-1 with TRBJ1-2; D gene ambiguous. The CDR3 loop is CSASGVGIPGGYTF. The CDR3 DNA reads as TGCAGTGCTAGTGGGGTGGGAATACCAGGTGGCTACACCTTC.